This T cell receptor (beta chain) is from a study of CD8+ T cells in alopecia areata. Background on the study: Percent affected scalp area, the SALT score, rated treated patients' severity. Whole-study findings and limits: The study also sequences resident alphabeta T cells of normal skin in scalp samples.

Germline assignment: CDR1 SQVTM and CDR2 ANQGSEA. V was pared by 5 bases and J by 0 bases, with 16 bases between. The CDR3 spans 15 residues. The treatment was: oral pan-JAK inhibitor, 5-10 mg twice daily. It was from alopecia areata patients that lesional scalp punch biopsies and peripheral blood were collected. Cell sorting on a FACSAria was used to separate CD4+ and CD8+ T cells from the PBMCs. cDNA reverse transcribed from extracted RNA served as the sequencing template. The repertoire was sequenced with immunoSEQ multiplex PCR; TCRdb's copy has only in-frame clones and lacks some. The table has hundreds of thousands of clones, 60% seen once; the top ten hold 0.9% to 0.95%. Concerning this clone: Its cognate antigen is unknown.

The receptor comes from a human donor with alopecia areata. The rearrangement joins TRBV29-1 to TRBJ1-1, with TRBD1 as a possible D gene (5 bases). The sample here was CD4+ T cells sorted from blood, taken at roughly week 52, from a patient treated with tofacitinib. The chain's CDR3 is CSVLTTGTVNTEAFF. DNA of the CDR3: TGCAGCGTTCTTACTACCGGGACTGTGAACACTGAAGCTTTCTTT.